Listed below are T cell receptor beta chains from one sample, sequenced in a study of blood T cell repertoires in COVID-19. Only in-frame clones appear in the TCRdb table, and some are missing; sequencing was by immunoSEQ multiplex PCR. The sample yields roughly 200,000 clones, around 82% seen once. Sequencing was performed on PBMCs or T cells enriched from blood (not recorded which). These receptors all come from a man aged 40-55 years who had recovered from COVID-19. The CDR3 runs from the conserved cysteine through the conserved F or W. The order of the fields is CDR3 protein, CDR3 DNA, V gene, D gene, J gene, clone size. D genes are given only for firm matches. Some rows mark clone size as missing; the rest say once, few, many or name a class of expanded clone.

CDR3aa: CASIRQGATEAFF
CDR3nt: TGTGCCAGCATCCGACAGGGGGCGACTGAAGCTTTCTTT
v_gene: TRBV12-3/TRBV12-4
d_gene: TRBD1
j_gene: TRBJ1-1
abundance: few

CDR3aa: CAWINRGSGSPLHF
CDR3nt: TGTGCCTGGATTAACAGGGGATCGGGATCACCCCTCCACTTT
v_gene: TRBV30
d_gene: TRBD1
j_gene: TRBJ1-6
abundance: once

CDR3aa: CASSLSSQGGQHF
CDR3nt: TGTGCCAGCAGCTTATCGTCCCAGGGCGGCCAGCATTTT
v_gene: TRBV7-2
d_gene: .
j_gene: TRBJ1-5
abundance: .

CDR3aa: CASSEALGLAGTSPNEQFF
CDR3nt: TGTGCCAGCAGTGAAGCGCTTGGACTAGCGGGAACCTCGCCTAATGAGCAGTTCTTC
v_gene: TRBV2
d_gene: TRBD2
j_gene: TRBJ2-1
abundance: .

CDR3aa: CASSSQMAYTEAFF
CDR3nt: TGTGCCAGCAGCTCACAGATGGCTTACACTGAAGCTTTCTTT
v_gene: TRBV13
d_gene: .
j_gene: TRBJ1-1
abundance: .

CDR3aa: CASSIYTGELFF
CDR3nt: TGTGCCAGTAGTATATATACCGGGGAGCTGTTTTTT
v_gene: TRBV19
d_gene: .
j_gene: TRBJ2-2
abundance: once

CDR3aa: CASSSIGGQETQYF
CDR3nt: TGTGCCAGCAGCTCTATCGGGGGGCAAGAGACCCAGTACTTC
v_gene: TRBV5-4
d_gene: TRBD2
j_gene: TRBJ2-5
abundance: .

CDR3aa: CATGVFGGRMGNEQFF
CDR3nt: TGTGCCACCGGTGTCTTCGGAGGGAGAATGGGGAATGAGCAGTTCTTC
v_gene: TRBV15
d_gene: .
j_gene: TRBJ2-1
abundance: .

CDR3aa: CASGPQYF
CDR3nt: TGTGCCAGCGGGCCCCAGTACTTC
v_gene: TRBV2
d_gene: .
j_gene: TRBJ2-5
abundance: .

CDR3aa: CASSLGGAGANVLTF
CDR3nt: TGCGCCAGCAGCTTAGGGGGGGCGGGGGCCAACGTCCTGACTTTC
v_gene: TRBV5-1
d_gene: .
j_gene: TRBJ2-6
abundance: .

CDR3aa: CASSDGVYGYTF
CDR3nt: TGTGCCAGCAGTGACGGAGTCTATGGCTACACCTTC
v_gene: TRBV5-4
d_gene: .
j_gene: TRBJ1-2
abundance: .

CDR3aa: CASSLGSRGRREKLFF
CDR3nt: TGTGCCAGCAGTTTGGGGAGCAGGGGGCGCCGGGAAAAACTGTTTTTT
v_gene: TRBV28
d_gene: TRBD1
j_gene: TRBJ1-4
abundance: .

CDR3aa: CASSDNRVSGYTF
CDR3nt: TGTGCCAGCAGCGACAACAGGGTTTCCGGCTACACCTTC
v_gene: TRBV7-8
d_gene: .
j_gene: TRBJ1-2
abundance: .

CDR3aa: CASSYTGPQETQYF
CDR3nt: TGTGCCAGCAGTTACACAGGGCCGCAAGAGACCCAGTACTTC
v_gene: TRBV6-5
d_gene: .
j_gene: TRBJ2-5
abundance: .

CDR3aa: CASSLWATQIEQYF
CDR3nt: TGCGCCAGCAGCTTATGGGCCACGCAAATTGAGCAGTACTTC
v_gene: TRBV5-1
d_gene: .
j_gene: TRBJ2-7
abundance: .

CDR3aa: CASSGTILSGRGTDTQYF
CDR3nt: TGTGCCAGCAGTGGGACCATACTTAGCGGGAGGGGAACAGATACGCAGTATTTT
v_gene: TRBV2
d_gene: TRBD2
j_gene: TRBJ2-3
abundance: .

CDR3aa: CAIKSSLGIDMNTEAFF
CDR3nt: TGTGCCATCAAAAGTTCCCTCGGCATCGACATGAACACTGAAGCTTTCTTT
v_gene: TRBV10-3
d_gene: .
j_gene: TRBJ1-1
abundance: .

CDR3aa: CASSVMRSQETQYF
CDR3nt: TGTGCCAGCAGTGTGATGCGGAGCCAAGAGACCCAGTACTTC
v_gene: TRBV2
d_gene: .
j_gene: TRBJ2-5
abundance: .